This T cell receptor (beta chain) was sequenced for a study of tumor-infiltrating lymphocytes in primary liver carcinoma. The V gene's germline CDR1 is MNHNS and CDR2 SASEGT. This CDR3 comprises 16 residues. Researchers drew blood RNA from unsorted whole blood and extracted germline DNA as well. About this clonotype itself: A junction end diverges from the germline sequence, so it may reflect a read error.

The input was approximately 500 ng total RNA; TCR beta cDNA was made from it with a constant-region primer. Researchers made the TCR beta libraries by running three nested multiplex PCR rounds with slightly modified ARM-PCR. Both of the initial two PCR rounds ran for 10 cycles and employed TRBV1-TRBV30 forward primers alongside a C-beta reverse primer. TCRdb re-called the multiplex PCR reads with MiXCR, one entry per CDR3 protein. Of about 330,000 distinct CDR3 sequences in the sample, approximately 64% were seen once. This TCR derives from a man aged 35-49 years with primary liver carcinoma and hepatitis B virus infection. The sequenced sample consisted of peripheral blood. The genes are TRBV6-1 and TRBJ1-6; a weak D match, TRBD1 (5 bases). This CDR3 is CASSEVWGTYNSSLHF. CDR3 bases: TGTGCCAGCAGTGAAGTGTGGGGGACCTATAATTCATCCCTCCACTTT.